A single sample is the source of the 21 T cell receptor beta chains below, sequenced in a study of T cells in Graves' hyperthyroidism and ophthalmopathy (dated by TCRdb to about 2019). The receptor library was made with multiplex PCR. The instrument given in TCRdb is Illumina HiSeq 2000. The TCR beta CDR3 regions were amplified from RNA transcripts. The first round of RT-PCR for the TCR CDR3 was performed with the HTBI primer set and the Qiagen OneStep RT-PCR kit. TCRdb reran the public reads through fastp at Q25 and MiXCR, keeping productive beta chains. Rows matching on CDR3 protein sequence are summarized as one entry with the most common DNA and genes. A total of about 350,000 distinct CDR3 sequences appear in this sample, about 14% of them only once. The biggest ten clones account for roughly 24% of the sample. Material for sequencing was blood. The source of these receptors is a woman aged 25 to 39 with Graves' hyperthyroidism.

The chain carries TRBV11-2 and TRBJ2-7; D is unclear. There are 16 residues in the CDR3. Germline CDR1 is SGHAT and CDR2 is FQNNGV. V was trimmed by 0 bases and J by 0 bases, leaving 12 bases between them. The CDR3 sequence is CASSLDVDRSSYEQYF. The CDR3 DNA reads TGTGCCAGCAGCTTAGATGTCGATAGGAGCTCCTACGAGCAGTACTTC.

This clonotype appeared a few times. V gene TRBV19 combines with J gene TRBJ1-1, with 9 bases matching TRBD1. The V gene's germline CDR1 is LNHDA and CDR2 SQIVND (reference sequence). Unmatched junction bases numbered 5, after V lost 8 bases and J lost 1 base. This CDR3 has 14 amino acids. The CDR3 here is CASCKGQGNTEAFF. CDR3 DNA: TGTGCCAGTTGTAAGGGACAGGGGAACACTGAAGCTTTCTTT.

This sequence joins TRBV11-2 and TRBJ2-2; D remains ambiguous. V lost 3 bases to trimming and J lost 7 bases, with 12 bases between them. The CDR3 contains 14 residues. Germline V CDR1 and CDR2: SGHAT, FQNNGV. Here the CDR3 DNA reads TGTGCCAGCAGCTTTGAATGGGTCGGCGGGGAGCTGTTTTTT. Protein product: CASSFEWVGGELFF.

This clonotype was seen repeatedly, ten times or more. The rearrangement links TRBV11-2 to TRBJ2-1; perhaps TRBD1 as D (7 bases). Between the trimmed V and J ends, which lost 1 base and 7 bases, there was a span of 14 bases. This CDR3 comprises 15 residues. Germline V gene sequence: CDR1 SGHAT, CDR2 FQNNGV. This chain's CDR3 is CASSLGQGGRNEQFF. Here the CDR3 DNA reads TGTGCCAGCAGCTTAGGCCAGGGGGGTAGAAATGAGCAGTTCTTC.

The chain combines TRBV13 with TRBJ1-2; TRBD1 is a possible D gene (5 bases). Germline CDR1 is PRHDT and CDR2 is FYEKMQ (reference sequence). The germline V and J ends were trimmed by 5 bases and 4 bases, with 14 bases remaining between them. The length of the CDR3 is 14 residues. Written as DNA, the CDR3 is TGTGCCAGCAGCCGTGGGGGAGCTGGCTATGGCTACACCTTC. Translation gives CASSRGGAGYGYTF.

This clonotype came up many times. The V call is TRBV28, the J call TRBJ1-3; 7 positions agree with TRBD1. Germline V gives CDR1 MDHEN, CDR2 SYDVKM. V was pared by 5 bases and J by 3 bases, with 4 bases of the junction left unmatched. There are 14 residues in the CDR3. DNA for the CDR3: TGTGCCAGCAGTCCGGGACAGATTGGAAACACCATATATTTT. Encoded protein: CASSPGQIGNTIYF.

This clonotype has only a few counts. The chain has TRBV5-8 and TRBJ1-2; D unresolved. V lost 10 bases and J 14 bases, leaving 15 bases between the germline ends. CDR3 length: 9 amino acids. Germline CDR1 is SGHTS and CDR2 is YDEGEE. The CDR3 sequence is CAVGLSLTF. In DNA, the CDR3 is TGTGCCGTCGGACTATCTTTAACCTTC. Supplemented by reference TRBV5-8 and TRBJ1-2, the full variable domain reads EAGVTQSPTHLIKTRGQQATLRCSPISGHTSVYWYQQALGLGLQFLLWYDEGEERNRGNFPPRFSGRQFPNYSSELNVNALELEDSALYLCAVGLSLTFGSGTRLTVV.

The chain uses TRBV29-1 and TRBJ2-5; the D is unclear. Deletions cut 8 bases from V and 5 bases from J, with 15 bases between. Germline CDR1 reads SQVTM; CDR2 reads ANQGSEA. The length of the CDR3 is 12 residues. This CDR3 reads CSFNLNAETQYF. Here the CDR3 DNA reads TGCAGCTTCAATTTAAACGCGGAGACCCAGTACTTC.

This clonotype showed up just a few times. This chain links TRBV27 with TRBJ2-7; 7 nucleotides match TRBD1. Germline values: CDR1 MNHEY, CDR2 SMNVEV (reference sequence). V shed 6 bases, J shed 2 bases, and the junction held 7 bases outside the gene matches. CDR3 size: 14 residues. The CDR3 protein is CASSLSGQTYEQYF. Written as DNA, the CDR3 is TGTGCCAGCAGCCTATCGGGACAGACCTACGAGCAGTACTTC.

This clonotype was observed at least ten times. The chain recombines TRBV11-2 with TRBJ2-3; no definite D call. Trimming left V 5 bases short and J 6 bases short, with 18 bases between. The length of the CDR3 is 15 residues. The germline CDR1 and CDR2 sequences are SGHAT and FQNNGV. The CDR3 DNA follows: TGTGCCAGCAGCCCCCCACCGAGGTCTAGGGATACGCAGTATTTT. Translated: CASSPPPRSRDTQYF.

This clonotype was seen many times. The gene calls are TRBV5-6 and TRBJ2-7; a weak D match, TRBD2 (5 bases). CDR1 is SGHDT, CDR2 YYEEEE, per germline. V dropped 2 bases and J dropped 7 bases, with 16 bases sitting between them. This CDR3 has 14 residues. The CDR3 coding sequence is TGTGCCAGCAGCTTCGCTTGGCCCCCGGGGGAGCAGTACTTC. As protein: CASSFAWPPGEQYF.

The chain links TRBV20-1 to TRBJ2-7; 10 bases line up with TRBD2. This CDR3 has 15 residues. The germline V gene has CDR1 DFQATT and CDR2 SNEGSKA (reference sequence). After removal of 5 bases from V and 1 base from J, the junction contained 8 bases not matched to a gene. Here the CDR3 DNA reads TGCAGTGCTCTATCTAGCGGGAGAGGTTCCTACGAGCAGTACTTC. Translated: CSALSSGRGSYEQYF.

At least ten counts were recorded for this clonotype. The chain recombines TRBV12-3 or TRBV12-4 with TRBJ2-7, with D possibly being TRBD1 or TRBD2 (5 bases each). The V gene lost 6 bases and the J gene lost 6 bases, with 15 bases spanning the gap. The CDR3 length is 13 residues. CDR3 protein: CASRPGTVGEQYF. Here the CDR3 DNA reads TGTGCCAGCAGGCCAGGGACGGTGGGCGAGCAGTACTTC.

This clonotype was counted between two and nine times. This chain joins TRBV28 and TRBJ1-6, with 10 bases matching TRBD1. V dropped 4 bases and J dropped 6; count of bases not matched to a gene: 6. Germline V gene lookup returns CDR1 MDHEN and CDR2 SYDVKM. The CDR3 is made up of 16 amino acids. This CDR3 is CASSSGGQGPNSPLHF. The CDR3 DNA is TGTGCCAGCAGTTCGGGGGGACAGGGGCCTAATTCACCCCTCCACTTT.

The chain carries TRBV19 and TRBJ2-4, with a weak D call TRBD2 (6 bases). CDR3 length: 17 amino acids. The germline gives CDR1 LNHDA, CDR2 SQIVND (reference sequence). V was pared by 9 bases and J by 0 bases, with 21 bases between. In DNA, the CDR3 is TGTGCCAGCAGCTTACCGGTTAAAGCGGGAGCCAAAAACATTCAGTACTTC. It translates to CASSLPVKAGAKNIQYF.

This clonotype came up a few times. The chain employs TRBV6-1 and TRBJ2-3, with D possibly being TRBD2 (5 bases). CDR3 length: 12 residues. CDR1 and CDR2 from the germline V gene are MNHNS and SASEGT. The V end lost 10 bases, the J end lost 4 bases, and 12 bases lay between the germline ends. In DNA, the CDR3 is TGTGCCACCGCGGGCCCGTCAGATACGCAGTATTTT. It yields the protein CATAGPSDTQYF.

Points on this clonotype: The junction differs from germline at one of its ends, possibly a read error. The chain has TRBV20-1 and TRBJ2-1; 7 bases agree with TRBD2. CDR3 length: 15 residues. From germline, CDR1 is DFQATT and CDR2 SNEGSKA (reference sequence). The CDR3 DNA reads as TGCAGTGCTAGATATCCAGCGGGAAGATACAATGAGCACTTCTTC. Translated, it gives CSARYPAGRYNEHFF.

The chain uses TRBV20-1 and TRBJ2-5; 9 bases map to TRBD1. The V segment lost 4 bases and the J segment 5 bases; nucleotides outside the gene matches: 11. CDR1 and CDR2 (germline): DFQATT, SNEGSKA (reference sequence). The CDR3 contains 15 residues. CDR3: CSATTLDRGVETQYF. CDR3 DNA: TGCAGTGCTACGACCTTGGACAGGGGTGTGGAGACCCAGTACTTC.

This clonotype was seen repeatedly, ten times or more. The rearrangement links TRBV5-1 to TRBJ2-3, with D perhaps assigned TRBD1 or TRBD2 (5 bases each). The germline V and J ends were trimmed by 4 bases and 0 bases, with 9 bases remaining between them. The CDR3 runs to 14 residues. Germline V gene data show CDR1 as SGHRS and CDR2 as YFSETQ. The CDR3 DNA follows: TGCGCCAGCAGCAAGTGGGACAGCACAGATACGCAGTATTTT. Protein: CASSKWDSTDTQYF. Looking up the rest from reference TRBV5-1 and TRBJ2-3 gives the full variable domain: KAGVTQTPRYLIKTRGQQVTLSCSPISGHRSVSWYQQTPGQGLQFLFEYFSETQRNKGNFPGRFSGRQFSNSRSEMNVSTLELGDSALYLCASSKWDSTDTQYFGPGTRLTVL.

A few counts support this clonotype. The chain is built from TRBV11-2 and TRBJ1-2; TRBD1 matches 7 bases. Germline trimming cut 4 bases from V and 3 bases from J; bases unmatched to any gene: 11. CDR3 size: 16 residues. Germline-derived CDR1 and CDR2 are SGHAT and FQNNGV. The CDR3 here is CASSYWGNQGDYGYTF. CDR3 nucleotides: TGTGCCAGCAGCTATTGGGGTAACCAGGGGGACTATGGCTACACCTTC.

In its sample, this clonotype was seen many times. The chain uses TRBV20-1 and TRBJ2-1; TRBD2 aligns across 11 bases. In germline, CDR1 is DFQATT, CDR2 SNEGSKA (reference sequence). The CDR3 length is 13 residues. The CDR3 protein is CSPTSGSYNEQFF. In DNA form, the CDR3 reads TGCAGCCCCACTAGCGGGAGCTACAATGAGCAGTTCTTC.